This entry features one T cell receptor beta chain sequence. What it binds is unknown. This entry is derived from a study of CD8 T cells in Susac syndrome. General study results and limits: That the number of individuals in its TCR sequencing and HLA analysis was relatively small was acknowledged by the study.

The V end was cut by 3 bases, the J end by 5 bases, with 16 bases between. There are 15 residues in the CDR3. Germline V gene lookup returns CDR1 MGHRA and CDR2 YSYEKL. cDNA came from roughly 0.53 to 1 ug RNA primed by random hexamers. TCRdb independently ran MiXCR on the immunoSEQ multiplex PCR reads; one entry per CDR3 protein. The sample lists around 140,000 distinct CDR3 sequences; roughly 80% were seen once. Stable or active relapsing-remitting multiple sclerosis, untreated and meeting revised McDonald criteria, defined the controls. J is TRBJ1-1 and V is TRBV4-1; D is unresolved. This clonotype was obtained from a human donor with multiple sclerosis. What was sequenced was CD8+ T cells from PBMCs. In nucleotides, the CDR3 is TGCGCCAGCAGCCAGCGCTTCCCCACGGGGACTGAAGCTTTCTTT. Its protein product is CASSQRFPTGTEAFF.